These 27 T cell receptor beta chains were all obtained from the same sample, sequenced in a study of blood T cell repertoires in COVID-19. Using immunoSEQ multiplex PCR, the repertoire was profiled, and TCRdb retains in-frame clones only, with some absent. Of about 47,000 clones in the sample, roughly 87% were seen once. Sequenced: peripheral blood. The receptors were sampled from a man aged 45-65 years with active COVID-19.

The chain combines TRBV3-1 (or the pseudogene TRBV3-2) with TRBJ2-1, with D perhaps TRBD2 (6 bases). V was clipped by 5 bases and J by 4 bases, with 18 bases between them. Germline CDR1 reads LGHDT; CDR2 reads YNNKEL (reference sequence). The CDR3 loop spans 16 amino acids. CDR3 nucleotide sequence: TGTGCCAGCAGCACACTCGGGCTAGCGCTATACAATGAGCAGTTCTTC. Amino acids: CASSTLGLALYNEQFF.

As DNA, the CDR3 is TGTGCCAGCAGCTTAGGGACTAGCCAGTTGGAGACCCAGTACTTC. Translated, it gives CASSLGTSQLETQYF. The V gene is TRBV7-6, the J gene TRBJ2-5; 8 positions match TRBD2. Germline CDR1 and CDR2: SGHVS and FNYEAQ. V lost 1 base, J lost 5 bases, and 6 bases stayed unmatched. This CDR3 is built from 15 residues.

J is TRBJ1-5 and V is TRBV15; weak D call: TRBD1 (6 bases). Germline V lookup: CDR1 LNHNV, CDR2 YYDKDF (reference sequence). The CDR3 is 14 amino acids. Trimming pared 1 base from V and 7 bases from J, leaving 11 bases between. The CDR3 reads CATSRGGLGQPQHF. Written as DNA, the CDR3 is TGTGCCACCAGCAGAGGGGGGCTTGGGCAGCCCCAGCATTTT. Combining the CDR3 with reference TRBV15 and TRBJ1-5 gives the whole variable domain DAMVIQNPRYQVTQFGKPVTLSCSQTLNHNVMYWYQQKSSQAPKLLFHYYDKDFNNEADTPDNFQSRRPNTSFCFLDIRSPGLGDTAMYLCATSRGGLGQPQHFGDGTRLSIL.

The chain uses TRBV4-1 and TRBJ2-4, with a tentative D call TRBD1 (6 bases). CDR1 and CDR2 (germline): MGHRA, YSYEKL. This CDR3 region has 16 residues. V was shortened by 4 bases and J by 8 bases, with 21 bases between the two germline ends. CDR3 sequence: CASSRDPGHPLDIQYF. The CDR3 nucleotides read TGCGCCAGCAGCCGGGATCCGGGACATCCCCTGGACATTCAGTACTTC.

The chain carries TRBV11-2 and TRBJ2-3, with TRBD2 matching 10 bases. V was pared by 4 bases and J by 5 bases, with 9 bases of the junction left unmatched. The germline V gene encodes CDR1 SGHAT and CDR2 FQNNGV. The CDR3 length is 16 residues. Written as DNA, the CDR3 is TGTGCCAGCAGCTCCAGACTAGCGGGTCTGGTAGATACGCAGTATTTT. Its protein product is CASSSRLAGLVDTQYF.

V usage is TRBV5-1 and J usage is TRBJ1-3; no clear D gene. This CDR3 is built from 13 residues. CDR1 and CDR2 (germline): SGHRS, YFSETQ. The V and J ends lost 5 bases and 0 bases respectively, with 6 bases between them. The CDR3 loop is CASSRSSGNTIYF. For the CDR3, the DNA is TGCGCCAGCAGTAGGAGCTCTGGAAACACCATATATTTT.

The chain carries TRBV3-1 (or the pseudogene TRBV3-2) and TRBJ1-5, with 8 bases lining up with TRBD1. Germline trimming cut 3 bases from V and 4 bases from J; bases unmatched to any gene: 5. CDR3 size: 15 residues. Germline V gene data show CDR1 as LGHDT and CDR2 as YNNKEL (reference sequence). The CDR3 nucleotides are TGTGCCAGCAGCCACTCTGGACAGGGTAATCAGCCCCAGCATTTT. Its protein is CASSHSGQGNQPQHF.

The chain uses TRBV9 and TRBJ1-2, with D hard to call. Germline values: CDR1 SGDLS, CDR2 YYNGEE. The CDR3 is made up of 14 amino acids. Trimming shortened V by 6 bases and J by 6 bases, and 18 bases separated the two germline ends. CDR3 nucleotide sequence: TGTGCCAGCACCCCAACCGCCTGGCAGAATGGCTACACCTTC. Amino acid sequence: CASTPTAWQNGYTF.

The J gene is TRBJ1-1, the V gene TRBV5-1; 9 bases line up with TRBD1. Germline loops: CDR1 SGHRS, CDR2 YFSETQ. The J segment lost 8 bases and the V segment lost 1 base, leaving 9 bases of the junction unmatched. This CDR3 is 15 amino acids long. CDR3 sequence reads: CASSLTGGSIMEAFF. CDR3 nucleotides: TGCGCCAGCAGCTTGACAGGGGGCTCCATTATGGAAGCTTTCTTT.

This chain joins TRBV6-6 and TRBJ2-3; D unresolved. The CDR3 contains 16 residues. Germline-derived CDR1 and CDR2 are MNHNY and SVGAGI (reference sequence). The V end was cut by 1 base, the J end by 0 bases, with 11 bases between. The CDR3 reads CASSYLRLDSTDTQYF. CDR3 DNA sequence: TGTGCCAGCAGTTACTTACGGCTAGATAGCACAGATACGCAGTATTTT.

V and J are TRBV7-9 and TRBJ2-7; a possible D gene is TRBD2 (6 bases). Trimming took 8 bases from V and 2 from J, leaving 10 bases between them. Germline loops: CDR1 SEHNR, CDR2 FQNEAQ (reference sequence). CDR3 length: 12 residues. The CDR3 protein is CASSTSTYEQYV. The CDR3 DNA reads TGTGCCAGCTCAACTAGCACCTACGAGCAGTACGTC.

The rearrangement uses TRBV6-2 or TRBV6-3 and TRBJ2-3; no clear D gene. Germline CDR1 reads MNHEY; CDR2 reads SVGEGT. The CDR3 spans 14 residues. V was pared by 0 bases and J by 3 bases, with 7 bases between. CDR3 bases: TGTGCCAGCAGTTACTCACTCGGGACAGATACGCAGTATTTT. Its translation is CASSYSLGTDTQYF.

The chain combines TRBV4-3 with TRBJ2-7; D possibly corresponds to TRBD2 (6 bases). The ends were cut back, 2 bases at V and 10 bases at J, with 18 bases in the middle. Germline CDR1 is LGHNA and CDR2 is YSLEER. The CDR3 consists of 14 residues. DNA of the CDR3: TGCGCCAGCAGCCAAACTCGGGACTCCTCAACTCAGTACTTC. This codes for CASSQTRDSSTQYF.

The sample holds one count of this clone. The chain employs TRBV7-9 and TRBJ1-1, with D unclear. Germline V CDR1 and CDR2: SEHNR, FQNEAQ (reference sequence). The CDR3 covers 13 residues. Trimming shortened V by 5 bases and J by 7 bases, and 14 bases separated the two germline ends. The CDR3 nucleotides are TGTGCCAGCAGCCTTGAAGCCGGGATTGAAGCTTTCTTT. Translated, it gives CASSLEAGIEAFF. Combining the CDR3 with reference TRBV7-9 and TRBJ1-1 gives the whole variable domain DTGVSQNPRHKITKRGQNVTFRCDPISEHNRLYWYRQTLGQGPEFLTYFQNEAQLEKSRLLSDRFSAERPKGSFSTLEIQRTEQGDSAMYLCASSLEAGIEAFFGQGTRLTVV.

The CDR3 region is CASSGGLFWRPNYGYTF. The CDR3 bases are TGTGCCAGCAGCGGGGGACTGTTCTGGCGTCCGAACTATGGCTACACCTTC. The chain recombines TRBV5-6 with TRBJ1-2, with D perhaps TRBD1 (5 bases). This CDR3 region has 17 residues. V dropped 4 bases and J dropped 2 bases, with 21 bases sitting between them. Germline V gene sequence: CDR1 SGHDT, CDR2 YYEEEE. The whole variable domain, filled in from reference TRBV5-6 and TRBJ1-2, reads DAGVTQSPTHLIKTRGQQVTLRCSPKSGHDTVSWYQQALGQGPQFIFQYYEEEERQRGNFPDRFSGHQFPNYSSELNVNALLLGDSALYLCASSGGLFWRPNYGYTFGSGTRLTVV.

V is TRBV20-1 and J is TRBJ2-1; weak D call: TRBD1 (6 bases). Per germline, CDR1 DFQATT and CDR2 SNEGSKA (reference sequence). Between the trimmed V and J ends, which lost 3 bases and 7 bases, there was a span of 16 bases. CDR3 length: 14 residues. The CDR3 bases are TGCAGTGCTAGTCTCCAGGGGTTCAGGAATGAGCAGTTCTTC. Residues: CSASLQGFRNEQFF.

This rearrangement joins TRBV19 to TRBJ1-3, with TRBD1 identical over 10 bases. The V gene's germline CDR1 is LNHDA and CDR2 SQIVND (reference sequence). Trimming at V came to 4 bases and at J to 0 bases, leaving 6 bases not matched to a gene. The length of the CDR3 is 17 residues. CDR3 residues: CASSRQGATISGNTIYF. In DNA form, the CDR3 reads TGTGCCAGTAGTAGACAGGGGGCAACCATCTCTGGAAACACCATATATTTT.

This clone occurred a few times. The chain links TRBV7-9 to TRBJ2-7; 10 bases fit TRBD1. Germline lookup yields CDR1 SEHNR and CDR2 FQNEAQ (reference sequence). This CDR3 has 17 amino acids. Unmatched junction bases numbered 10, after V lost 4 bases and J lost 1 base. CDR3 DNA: TGTGCCAGCAGCTCAGCCCTACCGGGACAGGGGTCCTACGAGCAGTACTTC. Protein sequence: CASSSALPGQGSYEQYF.

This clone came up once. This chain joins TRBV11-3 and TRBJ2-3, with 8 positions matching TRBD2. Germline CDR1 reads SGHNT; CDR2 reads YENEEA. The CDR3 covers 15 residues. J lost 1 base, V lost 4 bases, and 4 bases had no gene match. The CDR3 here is CASSSGSGGTDTQYF. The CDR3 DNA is TGTGCCAGCAGCTCCGGTAGCGGGGGCACAGATACGCAGTATTTT.

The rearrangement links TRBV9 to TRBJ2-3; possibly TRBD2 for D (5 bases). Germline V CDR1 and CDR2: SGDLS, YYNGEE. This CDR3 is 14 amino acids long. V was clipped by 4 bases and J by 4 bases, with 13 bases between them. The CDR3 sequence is CASSLLGESDTQYF. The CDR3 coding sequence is TGTGCCAGCAGCCTCCTCGGGGAGTCAGATACGCAGTATTTT.

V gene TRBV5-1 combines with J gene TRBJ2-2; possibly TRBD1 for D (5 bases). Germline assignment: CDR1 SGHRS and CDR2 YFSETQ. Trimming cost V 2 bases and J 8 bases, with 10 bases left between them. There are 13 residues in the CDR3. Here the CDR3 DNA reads TGCGCCAGCAGCTTAACTGCAGGGGGGGAGCTGTTTTTT. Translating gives CASSLTAGGELFF.

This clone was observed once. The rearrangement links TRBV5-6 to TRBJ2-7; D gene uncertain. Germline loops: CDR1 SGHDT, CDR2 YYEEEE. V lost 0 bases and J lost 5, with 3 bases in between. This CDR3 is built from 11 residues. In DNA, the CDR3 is TGTGCCAGCAGCTTGGGTAACGAGCAGTACTTC. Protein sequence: CASSLGNEQYF.

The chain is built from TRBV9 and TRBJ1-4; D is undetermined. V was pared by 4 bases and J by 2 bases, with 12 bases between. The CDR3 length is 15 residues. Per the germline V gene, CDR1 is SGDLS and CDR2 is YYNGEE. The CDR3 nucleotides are TGTGCCAGCAGCCCATTTCAGTCGACTAATGAAAAACTGTTTTTT. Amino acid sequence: CASSPFQSTNEKLFF.

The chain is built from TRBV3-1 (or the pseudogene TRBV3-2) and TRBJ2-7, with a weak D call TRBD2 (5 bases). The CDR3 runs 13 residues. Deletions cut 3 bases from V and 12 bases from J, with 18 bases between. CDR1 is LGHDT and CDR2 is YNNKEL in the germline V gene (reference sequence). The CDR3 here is CASSQGRPGKRYF. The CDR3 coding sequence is TGTGCCAGCAGCCAGGGAAGACCGGGAAAGCGGTACTTC.

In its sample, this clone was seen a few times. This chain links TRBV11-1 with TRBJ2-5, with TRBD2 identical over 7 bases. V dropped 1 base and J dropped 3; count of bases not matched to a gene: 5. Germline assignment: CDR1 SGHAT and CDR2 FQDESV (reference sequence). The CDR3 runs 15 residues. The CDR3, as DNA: TGTGCCAGCAGCTTAGAATGGACTAGGGAAGAGACCCAGTACTTC. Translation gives CASSLEWTREETQYF.

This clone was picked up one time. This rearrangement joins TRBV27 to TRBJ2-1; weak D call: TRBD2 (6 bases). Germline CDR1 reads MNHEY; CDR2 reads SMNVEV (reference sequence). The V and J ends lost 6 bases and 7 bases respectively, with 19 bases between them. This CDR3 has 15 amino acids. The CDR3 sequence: CASRIGTSVINEQFF. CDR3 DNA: TGTGCCAGCAGAATCGGGACTTCGGTTATAAATGAGCAGTTCTTC.

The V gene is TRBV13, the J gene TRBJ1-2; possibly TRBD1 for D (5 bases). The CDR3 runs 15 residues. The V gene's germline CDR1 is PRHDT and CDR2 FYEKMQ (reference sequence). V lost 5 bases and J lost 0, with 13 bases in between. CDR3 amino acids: CASSDQGFANYGYTF. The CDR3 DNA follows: TGTGCCAGCAGCGACCAGGGATTTGCTAACTATGGCTACACCTTC. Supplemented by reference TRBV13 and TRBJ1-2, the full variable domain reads AAGVIQSPRHLIKEKRETATLKCYPIPRHDTVYWYQQGPGQDPQFLISFYEKMQSDKGSIPDRFSAQQFSDYHSELNMSSLELGDSALYFCASSDQGFANYGYTFGSGTRLTVV.